One sample yielded the 9 T cell receptor beta chains listed below, sequenced in a study of T cells in Graves' hyperthyroidism and ophthalmopathy. It was RNA transcripts that yielded the amplified TCR beta CDR3 regions. The HTBI set primed first-round TCR CDR3 RT-PCR. TCRdb re-derived calls from the multiplex PCR reads in MiXCR, one entry per CDR3 protein. In the table there are hundreds of thousands of distinct CDR3 sequences, approximately 42% of which are singletons. Source material: peripheral blood or thyroid tissue (not recorded which). The receptor source for this set is an adult man with Graves' disease, either hyperthyroidism or ophthalmopathy (not recorded which).

This sequence joins TRBV2 and TRBJ1-5, with D unresolved. V was clipped by 6 bases and J by 6 bases, with 15 bases between them. Germline V gene lookup returns CDR1 SNHLY and CDR2 FYNNEI. The CDR3 has 14 amino acids. The CDR3 here is CASSPEPRGQPQHF. For the CDR3, the DNA is TGTGCCAGCAGCCCCGAGCCACGGGGTCAGCCCCAGCATTTT.

At least ten counts were recorded for this clonotype. The rearrangement joins TRBV2 to TRBJ1-1; D ambiguous. Trimming cost V 7 bases and J 3 bases, with 6 bases left between them. Germline lookup yields CDR1 SNHLY and CDR2 FYNNEI. CDR3 length equals 11 residues. The DNA of the CDR3 is TGTGCCAGCAATACATACACTGAAGCTTTCTTT. It yields the protein CASNTYTEAFF. Full variable domain (rest looked up from reference TRBV2 and TRBJ1-1): EPEVTQTPSHQVTQMGQEVILRCVPISNHLYFYWYRQILGQKVEFLVSFYNNEISEKSEIFDDQFSVERPDGSNFTLKIRSTKLEDSAMYFCASNTYTEAFFGQGTRLTVV.

This rearrangement joins TRBV18 to TRBJ1-2; TRBD1 matches at 7 bases. The CDR3 is 15 residues long. The germline V gene has CDR1 KGHSH and CDR2 LQKENI. The J segment lost 7 bases and the V segment lost 5 bases, leaving 13 bases of the junction unmatched. DNA of the CDR3: TGTGCCAGCTCAACCTATCTCACAGGGGACTTTGGCTACACCTTC. Its translation is CASSTYLTGDFGYTF.

This clonotype was recorded many times. The chain couples TRBV7-9 to TRBJ1-1, with TRBD1 matching 7 bases. After removal of 4 bases from V and 4 bases from J, the junction contained 3 bases not matched to a gene. CDR1 and CDR2 (germline): SEHNR, FQNEAQ (reference sequence). This CDR3 contains 13 residues. The CDR3 region is CASSSRGITEAFF. In nucleotides, the CDR3 is TGTGCCAGCAGCTCCAGGGGGATCACTGAAGCTTTCTTT.

The chain has TRBV7-9 and TRBJ1-5; 11 bases are a match to TRBD1. V dropped 3 bases and J dropped 7; count of bases not matched to a gene: 11. Germline V gene lookup returns CDR1 SEHNR and CDR2 FQNEAQ (reference sequence). There are 17 residues in the CDR3. The CDR3 region has the DNA TGTGCCAGCAGCTTGTTCCCTGGACAGGGGGCAGGACAGCCCCAGCATTTT. Translating gives CASSLFPGQGAGQPQHF.

This clonotype has a count of ten or more. The genes are TRBV24-1 and TRBJ1-2; D unresolved. CDR3 length: 12 amino acids. The germline gives CDR1 KGHDR, CDR2 SFDVKD. V was trimmed by 5 bases and J by 6 bases, leaving 9 bases between them. The CDR3 sequence is CATSAGPHGYTF. CDR3 DNA: TGTGCCACCAGTGCTGGGCCTCATGGCTACACCTTC.

This clonotype came up a few times. The genes are TRBV10-3 and TRBJ1-5; D gene uncertain. This CDR3 is 14 amino acids long. Germline CDR1 reads ENHRY; CDR2 reads SYGVKD. V dropped 2 bases and J dropped 6 bases, with 11 bases sitting between them. CDR3 sequence (DNA): TGTGCCATCAGTGAGGCCGGGGTCGGTCAGCCCCAGCATTTT. The encoded protein is CAISEAGVGQPQHF.

Remarks on this clonotype: Germline is not matched at one junction end, which may reflect a read error. The chain joins TRBV10-2 to TRBJ2-7, with 7 bases lining up with TRBD1. The germline gives CDR1 WSHSY, CDR2 SAAADI. The CDR3 has 10 amino acids. The CDR3 loop reads CASRGQEQHF. Written as DNA, the CDR3 is TGCGCCAGCAGAGGACAGGAGCAACACTTC.

This clonotype was detected a few times. V usage is TRBV29-1 and J usage is TRBJ1-1; D remains unclear. Germline V lookup: CDR1 SQVTM, CDR2 ANQGSEA. The ends were cut back, 4 bases at V and 0 bases at J, with 15 bases in the middle. The CDR3 extends over 15 amino acids. CDR3 amino acids: CSVAPRGGMNTEAFF. CDR3 DNA: TGCAGCGTTGCTCCGCGGGGAGGTATGAACACTGAAGCTTTCTTT.